The T cell receptor beta chain described here comes from a study of CD8 T cells in cerebrospinal fluid in Alzheimer's disease. Findings and caveats of the study: Expanded clones of at least 3% were commoner in Alzheimer's patients than healthy subjects. In mild cognitive impairment or Alzheimer's disease, the biggest CSF clone made up more TCRs than in controls.

No participant had an acute infectious disease, and all were physically fit. Neurodegeneration in patients was confirmed with biomarkers including neurofilament, amyloid-beta and tau. TCRdb re-called the 10x single-cell sequencing reads and gives one entry per CDR3 protein, without DNA. This sample's table reports around 1,800 distinct CDR3 sequences. The germline gives CDR1 SGHTA, CDR2 FQGNSA. The CDR3 is 14 amino acids. In terms of frequency, this clonotype is large. Its antigen is undetermined. The receptor was isolated from a human donor with mild cognitive impairment. Sequenced: cerebrospinal fluid. The gene calls are TRBV7-2 and TRBJ2-2; TCRdb returns TRBD1, unconfirmable since there is no DNA. The CDR3 loop is CASSPGHYTGELFF.